A selection of T cell receptor beta chains follows, all from one sample in a study of beta chain features in type 1 diabetes. Assay: immunoSEQ multiplex PCR; the TCRdb copy retains only in-frame clones and omits some. This table has 85,000 to 110,000 clones, 28% appearing once. Sequencing was performed on central memory CD4+ T cells from blood. The receptors here all came from a woman aged 18 to 35 with type 1 diabetes. The CDR3 runs from the conserved cysteine through the conserved F or W. Fields, in order: J gene, clone size, D gene, V gene, CDR3 protein, CDR3 DNA. A D gene is named only where the DNA matches it firmly. Expanded clones are given a class, and other clones once, few, many or no size at all.

TRBJ1-2 | . | TRBD1 | TRBV7-9 | CASSLPQGATYGYTF | TGTGCCAGCAGTCTCCCACAGGGGGCGACCTATGGCTACACCTTC
TRBJ2-1 | once | TRBD2 | TRBV5-1 | CASSLVASGTGEQFF | TGCGCCAGCAGCTTGGTTGCTAGCGGGACCGGTGAGCAGTTCTTC
TRBJ2-3 | . | . | TRBV28 | CASTQSDRSGTDTQYF | TGTGCCAGCACCCAATCCGACAGGTCTGGCACAGATACGCAGTATTTT
TRBJ1-1 | . | . | TRBV7-2 | CASSQGNTEAFF | TGTGCCAGCAGCCAGGGGAACACTGAAGCTTTCTTT
TRBJ2-3 | . | TRBD2 | TRBV25-1 | CASSFSTSGISDTQYF | TGTGCCAGCAGTTTCAGCACTAGCGGGATTTCAGATACGCAGTATTTT
TRBJ2-2 | few | . | TRBV2 | CASNLAVANTGELFF | TGTGCCAGCAATCTCGCGGTCGCGAACACCGGGGAGCTGTTTTTT
TRBJ2-7 | few | . | TRBV27 | CASSRGQEQYF | TGTGCCAGCAGTCGAGGCCAGGAGCAGTACTTC
TRBJ1-2 | once | TRBD1 | TRBV29-1 | CSVDGIGQGVFYGYTF | TGCAGCGTTGATGGTATTGGGCAGGGGGTTTTCTATGGCTACACCTTC
TRBJ1-4 | . | . | TRBV15 | CATSTGSREKLFF | TGTGCCACCAGTACAGGGTCACGGGAAAAACTGTTTTTT
TRBJ2-3 | once | . | TRBV5-4 | CASSPDQARTDTQYF | TGTGCCAGCAGCCCCGACCAGGCGCGCACAGATACGCAGTATTTT
TRBJ1-2 | few | TRBD1 | TRBV7-2 | CASSFAPGQGAYGYTF | TGTGCCAGCAGCTTCGCCCCGGGACAGGGGGCCTATGGCTACACCTTC
TRBJ1-6 | . | TRBD1 | TRBV18 | CASSLGTGESSPLHF | TGTGCCAGCTCCCTCGGGACAGGGGAAAGTTCACCCCTCCACTTT
TRBJ2-7 | . | . | TRBV28 | CASSLLTYEQYF | TGTGCCAGCAGTTTGCTAACCTACGAGCAGTACTTC
TRBJ1-1 | few | . | TRBV4-3 | CASSHGQLNTEAFF | TGCGCCAGCAGCCATGGACAGCTGAACACTGAAGCTTTCTTT
TRBJ2-1 | few | TRBD1 | TRBV28 | CASSWGFRRDRAYNEQFF | TGTGCCAGCAGTTGGGGTTTTAGACGGGACAGGGCCTACAATGAGCAGTTCTTC
TRBJ2-7 | few | TRBD2 | TRBV5-4 | CASSTSGSSYEQYF | TGTGCCAGCAGCACTAGCGGGAGCTCCTACGAGCAGTACTTC
TRBJ1-2 | many | TRBD1 | TRBV7-2 | CASSSTGTGPYGYTF | TGTGCCAGCAGCTCCACCGGGACAGGGCCATATGGCTACACCTTC
TRBJ2-5 | . | TRBD1 | TRBV2 | CASSIDRAIKTQYF | TGTGCCAGCAGCATTGACAGGGCTATAAAGACCCAGTACTTC
TRBJ2-6 | . | . | TRBV2 | CASSGGGAGANVLTF | TGTGCCAGCAGTGGTGGAGGTGCTGGGGCCAACGTCCTGACTTTC
TRBJ2-4 | few | TRBD2 | TRBV2 | CASSGTGTTNIQYF | TGTGCCAGCAGTGGGACCGGGACTACTAACATTCAGTACTTC
TRBJ2-3 | few | TRBD1 | TRBV2 | CASSGTGGTDTQYF | TGTGCCAGCAGTGGGACAGGGGGCACAGATACGCAGTATTTT
TRBJ1-4 | . | . | TRBV7-9 | CASSPRRVANEKLFF | TGTGCCAGCAGCCCTCGGAGGGTGGCTAATGAAAAACTGTTTTTT
TRBJ2-1 | . | TRBD2 | TRBV10-2 | CASSIGGREQFF | TGCGCCAGCAGTATAGGCGGGAGGGAGCAGTTCTTC
TRBJ2-5 | . | . | TRBV11-3 | CASSHTGWTEKETQYF | TGTGCCAGCAGCCACACCGGGTGGACAGAGAAAGAGACCCAGTACTTC
TRBJ2-7 | . | TRBD1 | TRBV7-6 | CASSQGQSYEQYF | TGTGCCAGCAGCCAGGGACAGAGCTACGAGCAGTACTTC
TRBJ2-4 | few | TRBD2 | TRBV7-3 | CARGTSGRQGGTKNIQYF | TGTGCCAGAGGGACTAGCGGGAGACAAGGAGGGACCAAAAACATTCAGTACTTC
TRBJ2-3 | . | . | TRBV10-3 | CAIMASRTDGSAQYF | TGTGCCATCATGGCCTCCAGAACAGACGGGAGTGCGCAGTATTTT
TRBJ1-1 | . | . | TRBV11-2 | CASSLDQGAGTEAFF | TGTGCCAGCAGCTTAGATCAAGGGGCTGGTACTGAAGCTTTCTTT
TRBJ2-1 | . | TRBD1 | TRBV29-1 | CSVEPGGPYNEQFF | TGCAGCGTTGAACCAGGGGGCCCCTACAATGAGCAGTTCTTC
TRBJ2-5 | . | TRBD2 | TRBV18 | CASSPRASGGQETQYF | TGTGCCAGCTCACCCCGTGCTAGCGGGGGGCAAGAGACCCAGTACTTC
TRBJ2-1 | . | . | TRBV30 | CAWRDRNEQFF | TGTGCCTGGAGGGACAGAAATGAGCAGTTCTTC
TRBJ2-4 | once | . | TRBV12-5 | CASGLSRGGGQNPGPSKNIQYF | TGTGCTAGTGGTTTGAGCCGTGGGGGGGGGCAAAACCCAGGTCCATCCAAAAACATTCAGTACTTC
TRBJ2-2 | few | . | TRBV27 | CASRWDMRNTGELFF | TGTGCCAGCAGATGGGACATGAGGAACACCGGGGAGCTGTTTTTT
TRBJ2-1 | . | TRBD1 | TRBV2 | CASRLDRHLGEQFF | TGTGCCAGCAGATTGGACAGGCATTTGGGTGAGCAGTTCTTC
TRBJ2-7 | . | TRBD2 | TRBV5-5 | CASSPILAGGYEQYF | TGTGCCAGCAGCCCTATACTAGCGGGAGGTTACGAGCAGTACTTC
TRBJ2-7 | few | . | TRBV28 | CASSLGSTLSYEQYF | TGTGCCAGCAGTTTAGGGAGCACCCTCTCCTACGAGCAGTACTTC